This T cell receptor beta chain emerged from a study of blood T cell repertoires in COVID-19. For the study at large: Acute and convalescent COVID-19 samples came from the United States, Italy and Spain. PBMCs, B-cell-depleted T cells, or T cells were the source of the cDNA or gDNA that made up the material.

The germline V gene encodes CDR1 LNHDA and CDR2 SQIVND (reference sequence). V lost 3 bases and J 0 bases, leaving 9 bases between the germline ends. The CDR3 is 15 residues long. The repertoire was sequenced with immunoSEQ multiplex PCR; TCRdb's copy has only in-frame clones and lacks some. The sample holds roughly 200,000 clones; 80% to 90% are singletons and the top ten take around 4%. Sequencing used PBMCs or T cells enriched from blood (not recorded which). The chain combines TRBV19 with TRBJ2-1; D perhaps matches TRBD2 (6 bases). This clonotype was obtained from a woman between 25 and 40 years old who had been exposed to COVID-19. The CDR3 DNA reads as TGTGCCAGTAGTATCGGGGGTCTCTCCTACAATGAGCAGTTCTTC. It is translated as CASSIGGLSYNEQFF.